The clone carrying this T cell receptor beta chain came up a few times. What it binds is unknown. This sample was included in a study of regulatory T cells in long-lasting Graves disease. General observations from the study: The study found TRBV28, TRBJ1-2 and TRBJ2-5 favored in persistent disease. Graves' patients with persistent disease showed TCR diversity lower than patients newly diagnosed. The analysis examined peripheral blood only and excluded thyroid tissue.

Time point meaning: persistent/refractory GD, antithyroid drugs over 5 years with positive TRAb. PBMCs were the source of the RNA used for TCR sequencing. Arm-PCR of CDR3 regions and iRepertoire HTBI primers were the basis on which TCR beta libraries were built. TCRdb used MiXCR to reprocess the multiplex PCR reads, holding one entry per CDR3 protein. Of a few hundred thousand distinct CDR3 sequences detected, about a quarter appear once; the ten largest clones hold roughly 28%. V was trimmed by 5 bases and J by 4 bases, leaving 11 bases between them. The CDR3 spans 13 residues. Germline CDR1 SGHTA, CDR2 FQGNSA.

This receptor was obtained from a female donor with Graves disease. This sequence joins TRBV7-2 and TRBJ1-1, with D hard to call. The sequences come from peripheral blood mononuclear cells (PBMCs), collected when the disease was refractory, from a patient treated with antithyroid drugs. The CDR3 spells CASSLFTGTEAFF. The CDR3 DNA reads as TGTGCCAGCAGCCTTTTTACTGGCACTGAAGCTTTCTTT.